These 10 T cell receptor beta chains were all obtained from the same sample, sequenced in a study of early T cells in non-severe SARS-CoV-2 infection. TCRdb reprocessed the 5' RACE reads with MiXCR, giving one entry per CDR3 protein. The sample holds under 100,000 distinct CDR3 sequences, approximately 10% seen once. Material: whole blood. The receptors shown here come from an adult who was a healthcare worker with PCR-confirmed SARS-CoV-2 infection or an uninfected control (not recorded which).

This sequence joins TRBV7-8 and TRBJ1-1; D remains ambiguous. The CDR3 totals 13 residues. Deletions cut 5 bases from V and 4 bases from J, with 11 bases between. Germline V gene sequence: CDR1 SGHVS, CDR2 FQNEAQ. This CDR3 reads CASSPSRFTEAFF. CDR3 sequence (DNA): TGTGCCAGCAGCCCATCACGGTTCACTGAAGCTTTCTTT. The variable domain in full, completed from reference TRBV7-8 and TRBJ1-1, reads GAGVSQSPRYKVAKRGQDVALRCDPISGHVSLFWYQQALGQGPEFLTYFQNEAQLDKSGLPSDRFFAERPEGSVSTLKIQRTQQEDSAVYLCASSPSRFTEAFFGQGTRLTVV.

The rearrangement links TRBV24-1 to TRBJ2-1; D gene ambiguous. This CDR3 region has 14 residues. Trimming stripped 3 bases from V and 8 bases from J, with 13 bases between. The germline V gene has CDR1 KGHDR and CDR2 SFDVKD. The CDR3 nucleotides read TGTGCCACCAGTGATAGGTTCAGCCCGGATGAGCAGTTCTTC. This translates into CATSDRFSPDEQFF.

This clonotype was detected ten times or more. The J gene is TRBJ2-1, the V gene TRBV12-5, with D uncertain. Trimming removed 1 base at V and 4 bases at J, with 8 bases between. The CDR3 runs 14 residues. The germline gives CDR1 LGHNT, CDR2 FRNRAP. For the CDR3, the DNA is TGTGCTAGTGGTTTGGGCAACTATTACAATGAGCAGTTCTTC. The encoded protein is CASGLGNYYNEQFF.

This clonotype was detected only a few times. The CDR3 DNA is TGTGCCAGCAGCAAAACCCGGACAGGCCACGGGGAGCTGTTTTTT. It translates to CASSKTRTGHGELFF. The chain recombines TRBV7-2 with TRBJ2-2; the match to TRBD1 covers 7 bases. The CDR3 spans 15 residues. The V gene's germline CDR1 is SGHTA and CDR2 FQGNSA. Losses at the gene ends were 5 bases for V and 7 bases for J; bases not matched to a gene: 10.

This clonotype was counted at least ten times. The chain joins TRBV11-2 to TRBJ2-3; 11 bases match TRBD2. Unmatched junction bases numbered 6, after V lost 5 bases and J lost 5 bases. Germline V gene lookup returns CDR1 SGHAT and CDR2 FQNNGV. The CDR3 sequence is 15 residues long. The CDR3 DNA reads as TGTGCCAGCAGCCGGTACGGACTAGCGGGAGATACGCAGTATTTT. Amino acids: CASSRYGLAGDTQYF. Full variable domain (outside the CDR3, taken from reference TRBV11-2 and TRBJ2-3): EAGVAQSPRYKIIEKRQSVAFWCNPISGHATLYWYQQILGQGPKLLIQFQNNGVVDDSQLPKDRFSAERLKGVDSTLKIQPAKLEDSAVYLCASSRYGLAGDTQYFGPGTRLTVL.

This clonotype was seen at least ten times. V and J are TRBV5-1 and TRBJ1-1; 7 bases align to TRBD1. The CDR3 contains 15 residues. J was trimmed by 0 bases and V by 3 bases; bases with no gene match: 5. The germline CDR1 and CDR2 sequences are SGHRS and YFSETQ. CDR3 in DNA: TGCGCCAGCAGCTCCCAACAGGGGATGAACACTGAAGCTTTCTTT. Protein product: CASSSQQGMNTEAFF.

A single count supports this clonotype. Germline is not matched at one junction end, which may reflect a read error. V and J are TRBV3-1 and TRBJ2-7; no firm D call. Germline CDR1 and CDR2: LGHDT and YNNKEL (reference sequence). CDR3 length: 15 amino acids. CDR3 sequence: CASNQDWIGSYEQYF. In nucleotides, the CDR3 is TGTGCCAGCAACCAAGATTGGATTGGAAGTTACGAGCAGTACTTC.

V is TRBV27 and J is TRBJ2-3, with a possible D match to TRBD2 (6 bases). CDR3 size: 10 residues. Germline CDR1 MNHEY, CDR2 SMNVEV (reference sequence). V lost 10 bases, J lost 15 bases, and 17 bases lay in between. CDR3 amino acids: CATGGAGVYF. The CDR3 DNA reads TGTGCCACGGGTGGAGCGGGTGTCTATTTT.

The sample holds many counts of this clonotype. CDR3 sequence reads: CASRTESTEAFF. In nucleotides, the CDR3 is TGTGCCAGCAGAACTGAGAGCACTGAAGCTTTCTTT. The chain recombines TRBV2 with TRBJ1-1; D gene unclear. Germline CDR1 reads SNHLY; CDR2 reads FYNNEI. V was clipped by 6 bases and J by 4 bases, with 9 bases between them. This CDR3 is built from 12 residues.

This clonotype appeared once. The junction departs from the called germline gene at one end, perhaps through a read error. This rearrangement joins TRBV18 to TRBJ1-2; D might be TRBD1 (6 bases). The CDR3 runs to 15 residues. CDR1 is KGHSH, CDR2 LQKENI, per germline. The CDR3 region has the DNA TGTGTCAGCTCACCACCGAACAGGGCTAACTATGGCTACACCTTC. This encodes CVSSPPNRANYGYTF.